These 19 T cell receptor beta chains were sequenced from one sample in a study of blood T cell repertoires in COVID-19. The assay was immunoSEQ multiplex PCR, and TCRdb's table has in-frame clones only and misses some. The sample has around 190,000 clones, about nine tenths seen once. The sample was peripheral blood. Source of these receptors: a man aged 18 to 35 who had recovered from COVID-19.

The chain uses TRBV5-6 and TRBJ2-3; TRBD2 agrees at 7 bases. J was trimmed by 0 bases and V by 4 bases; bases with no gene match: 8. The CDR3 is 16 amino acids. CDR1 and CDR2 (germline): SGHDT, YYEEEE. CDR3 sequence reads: CASSPQAGLSTDTQYF. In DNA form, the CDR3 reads TGTGCCAGCAGCCCTCAAGCGGGACTAAGCACAGATACGCAGTATTTT. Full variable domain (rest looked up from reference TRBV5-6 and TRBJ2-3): DAGVTQSPTHLIKTRGQQVTLRCSPKSGHDTVSWYQQALGQGPQFIFQYYEEEERQRGNFPDRFSGHQFPNYSSELNVNALLLGDSALYLCASSPQAGLSTDTQYFGPGTRLTVL.

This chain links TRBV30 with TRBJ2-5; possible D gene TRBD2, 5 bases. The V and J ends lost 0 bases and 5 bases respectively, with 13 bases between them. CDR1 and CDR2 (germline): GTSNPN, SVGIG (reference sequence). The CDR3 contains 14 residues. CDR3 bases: TGTGCCTGGAGTGTACTTGCCCGCGGGGAGACCCAGTACTTC. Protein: CAWSVLARGETQYF. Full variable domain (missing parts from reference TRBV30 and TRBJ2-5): SQTIHQWPATLVQPVGSPLSLECTVEGTSNPNLYWYRQAAGRGLQLLFYSVGIGQISSEVPQNLSASRPQDRQFILSSKKLLLSDSGFYLCAWSVLARGETQYFGPGTRLLVL.

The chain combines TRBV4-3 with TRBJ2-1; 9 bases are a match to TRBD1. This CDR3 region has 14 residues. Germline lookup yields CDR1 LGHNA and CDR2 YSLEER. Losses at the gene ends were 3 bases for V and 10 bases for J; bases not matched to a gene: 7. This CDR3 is CASSQGGQGGEQFF. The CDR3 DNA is TGCGCCAGCAGCCAGGGGGGACAGGGAGGGGAGCAGTTCTTC.

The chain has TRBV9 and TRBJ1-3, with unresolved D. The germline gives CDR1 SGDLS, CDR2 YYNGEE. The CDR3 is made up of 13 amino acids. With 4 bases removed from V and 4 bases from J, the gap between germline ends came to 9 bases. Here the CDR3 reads CASSRSGGNTIYF. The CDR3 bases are TGTGCCAGCAGCAGATCGGGGGGAAACACCATATATTTT.

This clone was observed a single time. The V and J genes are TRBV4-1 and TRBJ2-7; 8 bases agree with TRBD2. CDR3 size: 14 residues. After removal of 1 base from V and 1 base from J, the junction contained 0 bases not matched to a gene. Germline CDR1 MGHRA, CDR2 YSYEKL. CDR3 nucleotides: TGCGCCAGCAGCCAAGCGGGAGGGTCCTACGAGCAGTACTTC. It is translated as CASSQAGGSYEQYF.

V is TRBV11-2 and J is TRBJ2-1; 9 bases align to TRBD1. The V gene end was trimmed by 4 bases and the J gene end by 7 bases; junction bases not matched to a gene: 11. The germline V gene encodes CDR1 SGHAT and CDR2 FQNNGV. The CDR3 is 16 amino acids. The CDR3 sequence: CASSSNRGPKRNEQFF. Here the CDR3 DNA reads TGTGCCAGCAGCTCAAACAGGGGGCCAAAACGGAATGAGCAGTTCTTC.

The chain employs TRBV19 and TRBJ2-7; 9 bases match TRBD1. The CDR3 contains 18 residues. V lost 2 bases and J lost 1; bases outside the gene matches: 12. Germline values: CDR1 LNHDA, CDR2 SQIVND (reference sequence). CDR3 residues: CASSINIPGQGFSYEQYF. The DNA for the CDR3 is TGTGCCAGTAGTATAAACATACCGGGACAGGGATTTTCCTACGAGCAGTACTTC. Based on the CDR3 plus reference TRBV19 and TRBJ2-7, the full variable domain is DGGITQSPKYLFRKEGQNVTLSCEQNLNHDAMYWYRQDPGQGLRLIYYSQIVNDFQKGDIAEGYSVSREKKESFPLTVTSAQKNPTAFYLCASSINIPGQGFSYEQYFGPGTRLTVT.

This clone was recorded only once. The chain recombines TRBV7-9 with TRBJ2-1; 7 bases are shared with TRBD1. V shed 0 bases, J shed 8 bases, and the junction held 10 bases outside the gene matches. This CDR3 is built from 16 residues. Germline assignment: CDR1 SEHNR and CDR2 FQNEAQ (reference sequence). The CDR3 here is CASSLAQRQGWDEQFF. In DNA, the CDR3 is TGTGCCAGCAGCTTAGCCCAGAGACAGGGTTGGGATGAGCAGTTCTTC.

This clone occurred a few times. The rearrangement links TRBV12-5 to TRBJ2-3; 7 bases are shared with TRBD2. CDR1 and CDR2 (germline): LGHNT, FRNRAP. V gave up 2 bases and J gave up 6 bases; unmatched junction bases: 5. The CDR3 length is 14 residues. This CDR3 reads CASGLPRRGDTQYF. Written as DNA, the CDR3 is TGTGCTAGTGGTTTGCCCCGGCGGGGGGATACGCAGTATTTT.

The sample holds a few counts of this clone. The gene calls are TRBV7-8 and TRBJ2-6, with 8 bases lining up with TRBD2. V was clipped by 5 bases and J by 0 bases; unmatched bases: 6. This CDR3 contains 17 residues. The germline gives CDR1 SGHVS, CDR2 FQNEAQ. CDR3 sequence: CASSVLAGFSGANVLTF. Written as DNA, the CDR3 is TGTGCCAGCAGCGTGCTAGCGGGCTTCTCTGGGGCCAACGTCCTGACTTTC.

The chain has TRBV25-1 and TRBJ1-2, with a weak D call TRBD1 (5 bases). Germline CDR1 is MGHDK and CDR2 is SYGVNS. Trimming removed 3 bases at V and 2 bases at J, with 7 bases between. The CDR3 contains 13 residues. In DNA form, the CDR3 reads TGTGCCAGCAGTGAGGGGCGGAACTATGGCTACACCTTC. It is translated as CASSEGRNYGYTF.

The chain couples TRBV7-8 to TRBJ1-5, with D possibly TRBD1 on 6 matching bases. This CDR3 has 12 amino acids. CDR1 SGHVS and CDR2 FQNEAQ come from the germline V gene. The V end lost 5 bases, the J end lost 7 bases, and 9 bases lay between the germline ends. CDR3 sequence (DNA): TGTGCCAGCAGCCCCCAGGGGCAGCCCCAGCATTTT. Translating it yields CASSPQGQPQHF. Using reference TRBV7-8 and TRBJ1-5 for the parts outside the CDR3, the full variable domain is GAGVSQSPRYKVAKRGQDVALRCDPISGHVSLFWYQQALGQGPEFLTYFQNEAQLDKSGLPSDRFFAERPEGSVSTLKIQRTQQEDSAVYLCASSPQGQPQHFGDGTRLSIL.

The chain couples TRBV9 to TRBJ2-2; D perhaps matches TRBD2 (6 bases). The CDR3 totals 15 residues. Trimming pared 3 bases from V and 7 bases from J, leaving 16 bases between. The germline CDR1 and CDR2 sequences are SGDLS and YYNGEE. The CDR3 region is CASSARLDFRGELFF. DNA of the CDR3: TGTGCCAGCAGCGCGCGACTAGACTTTCGCGGGGAGCTGTTTTTT.

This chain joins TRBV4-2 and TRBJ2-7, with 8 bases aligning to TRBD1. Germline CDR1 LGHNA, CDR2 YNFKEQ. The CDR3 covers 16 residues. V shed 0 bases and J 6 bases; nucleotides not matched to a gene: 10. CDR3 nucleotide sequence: TGTGCCAGCAGCCAAGAACCAGGACAGGGCTTTAGCGAGCAGTACTTC. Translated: CASSQEPGQGFSEQYF.

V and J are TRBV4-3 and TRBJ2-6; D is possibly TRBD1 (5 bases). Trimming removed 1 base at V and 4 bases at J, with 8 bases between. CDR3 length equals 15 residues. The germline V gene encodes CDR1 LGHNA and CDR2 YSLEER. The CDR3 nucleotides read TGCGCCAGCAGCCAAGGGGGCGCCGGGGCCAACGTCCTGACTTTC. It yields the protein CASSQGGAGANVLTF.

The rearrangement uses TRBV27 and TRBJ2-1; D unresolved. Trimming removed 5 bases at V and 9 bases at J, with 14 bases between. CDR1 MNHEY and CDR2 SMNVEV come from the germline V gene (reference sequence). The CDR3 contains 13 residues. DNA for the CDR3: TGTGCCAGCAGTCTGGCCCGTTTTACTGAGCAGTTCTTC. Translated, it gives CASSLARFTEQFF.

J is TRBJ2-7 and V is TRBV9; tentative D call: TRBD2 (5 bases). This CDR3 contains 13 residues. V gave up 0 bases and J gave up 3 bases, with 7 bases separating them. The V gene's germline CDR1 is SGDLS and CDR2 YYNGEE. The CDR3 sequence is CASSVAGNYEQYF. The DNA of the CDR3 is TGTGCCAGCAGCGTAGCGGGGAACTACGAGCAGTACTTC.

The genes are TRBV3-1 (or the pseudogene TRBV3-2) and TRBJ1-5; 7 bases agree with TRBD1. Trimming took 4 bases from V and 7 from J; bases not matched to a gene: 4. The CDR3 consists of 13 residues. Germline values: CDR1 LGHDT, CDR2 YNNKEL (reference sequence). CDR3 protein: CASSPDRAQPQHF. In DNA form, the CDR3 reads TGTGCCAGCAGCCCAGACAGGGCCCAGCCCCAGCATTTT.

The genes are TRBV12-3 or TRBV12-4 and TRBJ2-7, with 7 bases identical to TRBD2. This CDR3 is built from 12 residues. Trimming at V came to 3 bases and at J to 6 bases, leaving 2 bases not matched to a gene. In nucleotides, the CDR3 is TGTGCCAGCAGTTTTGGGAGGGGCGAGCAGTACTTC. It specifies CASSFGRGEQYF.